Shown below are 18 T cell receptor beta chains from a single sample sequenced in a study of molecular identifiers for immune sequencing clone quantification. One entry per CDR3 protein, called by TCRdb with MiXCR from the PCR reads. The sample lists 85,000 to 100,000 distinct CDR3 sequences, 20% to 30% occurring once. The sample consisted of naive CD8+ T cells from blood, with Jurkat cell RNA spiked in. Sample subset: FACS-sorted CD8+CD4-CCR7+CD45RA+ naive T cells. These receptor sequences come from a human donor in good health. Some libraries in this study had Jurkat cell RNA spiked in.

Regarding this clonotype: This may be a read error, as it is one base from a much larger clone. V usage is TRBV4-1 and J usage is TRBJ2-5; 8 bases fit TRBD2. V trimming: 4 bases; J trimming: 5 bases; junction bases outside the gene matches: 6. Germline lookup yields CDR1 MGHRA and CDR2 YSYEKL. The CDR3 is made up of 14 amino acids. CDR3 in amino acids: CASSPRGGWETQYF. For the CDR3, the DNA is TGCGCCAGCAGCCCTCGGGGGGGCTGGGAGACCCAGTACTTC.

Note on this clonotype: A junction boundary mismatches the germline segment, possibly from a read error. The rearrangement joins TRBV6-5 to TRBJ2-6; D is perhaps TRBD1 (6 bases). The germline gives CDR1 MNHEY, CDR2 SVGAGI. The CDR3 is made up of 19 amino acids. The CDR3 protein is CASSSSRDTFYSGANVPTF. The CDR3 DNA sequence: TGTGCCAGCAGTTCGTCCCGGGACACCTTTTACTCTGGGGCCAACGTCCCGACTTTC.

This clonotype was seen at least ten times. V and J are TRBV12-3 or TRBV12-4 and TRBJ2-7, with a tentative D call TRBD2 (6 bases). Trimming shortened V by 3 bases and J by 1 base, and 13 bases separated the two germline ends. The CDR3 covers 15 residues. Here the CDR3 reads CASSLAGFSSYEQYF. CDR3 in DNA: TGTGCCAGCAGTTTGGCGGGGTTTTCGTCCTACGAGCAGTACTTC.

This clonotype came up many times. The chain carries TRBV20-1 and TRBJ1-1; 10 nucleotides match TRBD1. The CDR3 runs 17 residues. Losses at the gene ends were 0 bases for V and 3 bases for J; bases not matched to a gene: 10. Germline V gene lookup returns CDR1 DFQATT and CDR2 SNEGSKA (reference sequence). The CDR3 nucleotides are TGCAGTGCTAGAGATCACTCGGACAGGGGGATAGACACTGAAGCTTTCTTT. Its translation: CSARDHSDRGIDTEAFF.

The chain uses TRBV6-4 and TRBJ2-1; possibly TRBD1 for D (6 bases). Per the germline V gene, CDR1 is MRHNA and CDR2 is SNTAGT. Deletions cut 2 bases from V and 10 bases from J, with 12 bases between. This CDR3 is 13 amino acids long. CDR3 sequence (DNA): TGTGCCAGCAGTGACCGGGGTGGGGGCGAGCAGTTCTTC. It yields the protein CASSDRGGGEQFF.

A note on this clonotype: A much larger clone lies one base from this, so it may be a read error. The chain couples TRBV10-3 to TRBJ2-2; D tentatively reads TRBD1 or TRBD2 (5 bases each). This CDR3 spans 15 amino acids. Germline V gene lookup returns CDR1 ENHRY and CDR2 SYGVKD. The DNA for the CDR3 is TGTGCCACCAGGGACCTTCTGACGAACACCGGGGAGCTGTCTTTT. This translates into CATRDLLTNTGELSF.

This clonotype was observed many times. The chain joins TRBV4-1 to TRBJ2-3; D may be TRBD2 (7 bases). Trimming took 0 bases from V and 4 from J, leaving 14 bases between them. The CDR3 is made up of 16 amino acids. Germline V gene lookup returns CDR1 MGHRA and CDR2 YSYEKL. In nucleotides, the CDR3 is TGCGCCAGCAGCCAAGACGAGGGGGGGCCGTCAGATACGCAGTATTTT. Translated: CASSQDEGGPSDTQYF.

This clonotype was detected many times. The genes are TRBV4-3 and TRBJ2-1; TRBD1 matches at 7 bases. With V trimmed by 3 bases and J by 8 bases, 7 bases remained unmatched. Germline V gene data show CDR1 as LGHNA and CDR2 as YSLEER. This CDR3 comprises 14 residues. The CDR3, as DNA: TGCGCCAGCAGCCAGGACAGGCGAATTCATGAGCAGTTCTTC. It translates to CASSQDRRIHEQFF.

With respect to this clonotype: This may be a read error: a much more frequent sequence differs by one nucleotide. The chain is built from TRBV6-5 and TRBJ1-5; D unclear. The length of the CDR3 is 14 residues. CDR1 and CDR2 from the germline V gene are MNHEY and SVGAGI. CDR3 bases: TGTGCCAGCAGTTACACGGCAGCCCTTCAACCCCGGCATTTT. It is translated as CASSYTAALQPRHF.

This clonotype occurred a few times. The rearrangement links TRBV29-1 to TRBJ2-7, with D possibly matching TRBD2 (6 bases). This CDR3 comprises 13 residues. CDR1 and CDR2 (germline): SQVTM, ANQGSEA. V was trimmed by 5 bases and J by 3 bases, leaving 14 bases between them. CDR3 sequence (DNA): TGCAGCGTTTTGGAGGGGTCAGGCTACGAGCAGTACTTC. Translating it yields CSVLEGSGYEQYF.

This clonotype was counted ten times or more. One junction end disagrees with the germline gene, perhaps due to a read error. The V and J genes are TRBV30 and TRBJ1-2; TRBD1 might be the D (6 bases). The CDR3 consists of 9 residues. Germline V lookup: CDR1 GTSNPN, CDR2 SVGIG (reference sequence). Written as DNA, the CDR3 is TGTGCCTGCAGACAGGACTCCTCCTTC. Its translation: CACRQDSSF. The full variable domain, with the rest looked up from reference TRBV30 and TRBJ1-2, is SQTIHQWPATLVQPVGSPLSLECTVEGTSNPNLYWYRQAAGRGLQLLFYSVGIGQISSEVPQNLSASRPQDRQFILSSKKLLLSDSGFYLCACRQDSSFGSGTRLTVV.

Details on this clonotype: The junction departs from germline at one end; a sequencing error may be responsible. The V gene is TRBV5-1, the J gene TRBJ1-6; TRBD1 aligns across 7 bases. The CDR3 is made up of 14 amino acids. Germline V gives CDR1 SGHRS, CDR2 YFSETQ. In DNA, the CDR3 is TGCGCCAGCAGCTTGCTGACAGGGAATTCCCCCCTCCCCTTT. Translation gives CASSLLTGNSPLPF. Full variable domain (rest looked up from reference TRBV5-1 and TRBJ1-6): KAGVTQTPRYLIKTRGQQVTLSCSPISGHRSVSWYQQTPGQGLQFLFEYFSETQRNKGNFPGRFSGRQFSNSRSEMNVSTLELGDSALYLCASSLLTGNSPLPFGNGTRLTVT.

In its sample, this clonotype was seen many times. The chain links TRBV5-1 to TRBJ2-4, with a tentative D call TRBD1 (5 bases). Per the germline V gene, CDR1 is SGHRS and CDR2 is YFSETQ. Trimming removed 0 bases at V and 5 bases at J, with 18 bases between. CDR3 length: 17 residues. CDR3 coding DNA: TGCGCCAGCAGCTTGGAAGAACAGGCTGTGGGTCAAAACATTCAGTACTTC. It is translated as CASSLEEQAVGQNIQYF. The variable domain in full, completed from reference TRBV5-1 and TRBJ2-4, reads KAGVTQTPRYLIKTRGQQVTLSCSPISGHRSVSWYQQTPGQGLQFLFEYFSETQRNKGNFPGRFSGRQFSNSRSEMNVSTLELGDSALYLCASSLEEQAVGQNIQYFGAGTRLSVL.

This clonotype was counted ten times or more. This sequence joins TRBV30 and TRBJ2-2; 7 positions agree with TRBD1. Germline V gene data show CDR1 as GTSNPN and CDR2 as SVGIG (reference sequence). Trimming took 6 bases from V and 4 from J; bases not matched to a gene: 8. The CDR3 loop spans 14 amino acids. This chain's CDR3 is CACTGDSGTGELFF. The CDR3 DNA sequence: TGTGCCTGCACAGGGGATTCGGGCACCGGGGAGCTGTTTTTT.

This clonotype was seen many times. V usage is TRBV7-9 and J usage is TRBJ2-3; 10 positions agree with TRBD2. The germline gives CDR1 SEHNR, CDR2 FQNEAQ (reference sequence). This CDR3 contains 16 residues. V lost 0 bases, J lost 3 bases, and 3 bases stayed unmatched. The CDR3 loop reads CASSLALAGDTDTQYF. In DNA, the CDR3 is TGTGCCAGCAGCTTAGCGCTAGCGGGAGATACAGATACGCAGTATTTT.

The CDR3 nucleotides are TGCGCCAGCAGCCAAGCTAGTGCGAATGCGGGAAGCTACGAGCAGTACTTC. Translation gives CASSQASANAGSYEQYF. This rearrangement joins TRBV4-3 to TRBJ2-7; D is perhaps TRBD2 (6 bases). From germline, CDR1 is LGHNA and CDR2 YSLEER. This CDR3 is built from 17 residues. The V end lost 1 base, the J end lost 3 bases, and 19 bases lay between the germline ends.

As for this clonotype: Given the absence of the conserved phenylalanine or tryptophan at the CDR3 end, a read error is likely. The chain joins TRBV6-1 to TRBJ1-1; TRBD1 matches 7 bases. The CDR3 spans 16 residues. The V gene's germline CDR1 is MNHNS and CDR2 SASEGT. With 3 bases clipped from V and 2 bases from J, the junction kept 9 bases outside the gene matches. The CDR3 loop reads CASSEDRGHSNTEAFL. The CDR3 DNA sequence: TGTGCCAGCAGTGAGGATAGGGGGCACAGTAACACTGAAGCTTTCTTA.

On this clonotype: This likely comes from a read error, as the CDR3 has no conserved phenylalanine or tryptophan at its end. This chain joins TRBV7-2 and TRBJ2-5, with D perhaps matching TRBD2 (5 bases). Deletions cut 11 bases from V and 1 base from J, with 29 bases between. The germline CDR1 and CDR2 sequences are SGHTA and FQGNSA. The CDR3 length is 18 residues. The CDR3 bases are TGTGCCGCCGCGGACGGTGTGCGGGCATTTCAATTCCAAGAGACCCAGTACTCC. Protein: CAAADGVRAFQFQETQYS.